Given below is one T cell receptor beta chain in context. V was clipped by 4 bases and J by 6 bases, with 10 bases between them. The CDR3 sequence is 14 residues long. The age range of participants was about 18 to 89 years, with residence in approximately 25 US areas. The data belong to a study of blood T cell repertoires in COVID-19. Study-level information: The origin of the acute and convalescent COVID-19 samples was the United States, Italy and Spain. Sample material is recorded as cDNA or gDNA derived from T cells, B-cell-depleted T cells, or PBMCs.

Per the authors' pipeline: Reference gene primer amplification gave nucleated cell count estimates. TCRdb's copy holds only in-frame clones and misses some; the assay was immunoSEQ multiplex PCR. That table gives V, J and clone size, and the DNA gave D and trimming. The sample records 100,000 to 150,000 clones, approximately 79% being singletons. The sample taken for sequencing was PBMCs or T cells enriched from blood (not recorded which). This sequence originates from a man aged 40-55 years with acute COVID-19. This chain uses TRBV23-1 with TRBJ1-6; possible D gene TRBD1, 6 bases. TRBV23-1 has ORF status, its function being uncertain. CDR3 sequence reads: CASSPQGANSPLHF. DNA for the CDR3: TGCGCCAGCAGTCCACAGGGAGCTAATTCACCCCTCCACTTT.